The 28 T cell receptor beta chains below were found in one sample sequenced in a study of cytomegalovirus exposure and HLA in healthy donors. The PCR contained 60 Vbeta and 13 Jbeta primers. Here immunoSEQ multiplex PCR was the method, and the copy in TCRdb shows in-frame clones only, minus some. Of about 150,000 clones in the sample, roughly 83% are singletons; the top ten hold roughly 1.5%. The specimen sequenced was PBMCs. Every receptor here comes from a woman in her late teens or twenties in good health and CMV-seronegative.

J is TRBJ2-1 and V is TRBV7-3; 8 bases match TRBD1. The CDR3 has 17 amino acids. Germline loops: CDR1 SGHTA, CDR2 FQGTGA. The trim removed 5 bases at V and 4 bases at J, leaving 13 bases unmatched. CDR3 residues: CASSLRSTGVGYNEQFF. The CDR3 bases are TGTGCCAGCAGCCTACGATCGACAGGGGTTGGATACAATGAGCAGTTCTTC.

The table lists this clone with a few counts. This chain joins TRBV4-1 and TRBJ1-1; a possible D gene is TRBD1 (5 bases). The V end lost 0 bases, the J end lost 10 bases, and 18 bases lay between the germline ends. This CDR3 has 15 amino acids. Per germline, CDR1 MGHRA and CDR2 YSYEKL. The CDR3 here is CASSQDLGGVWGAFF. The CDR3 DNA follows: TGCGCCAGCAGCCAAGATCTCGGAGGGGTCTGGGGAGCTTTCTTT.

V and J are TRBV19 and TRBJ1-4; a possible D gene is TRBD1 (6 bases). V was clipped by 6 bases and J by 7 bases, with 15 bases between them. The germline V gene encodes CDR1 LNHDA and CDR2 SQIVND (reference sequence). This CDR3 is built from 14 residues. CDR3 bases: TGTGCCAGTAGCACCCAGGGGAGGGGTGAAAAACTGTTTTTT. It specifies CASSTQGRGEKLFF.

The chain has TRBV5-1 and TRBJ2-7; D is possibly TRBD1 (6 bases). Germline V gene lookup returns CDR1 SGHRS and CDR2 YFSETQ. Trimming pared 2 bases from V and 4 bases from J, leaving 13 bases between. CDR3 length: 14 residues. The CDR3 DNA is TGCGCCAGCAGCTTTAGCCAGGGGCAGTACGAGCAGTACTTC. Translation: CASSFSQGQYEQYF.

The chain carries TRBV4-2 and TRBJ1-1, with TRBD1 as a possible D gene (6 bases). Trimming shortened V by 4 bases and J by 1 base, and 16 bases separated the two germline ends. CDR1 and CDR2 (germline): LGHNA, YNFKEQ. CDR3 length: 16 amino acids. The chain's CDR3 is CASSRQHRGANTEAFF. The CDR3 DNA reads as TGTGCCAGCAGCCGCCAGCATCGGGGGGCGAACACTGAAGCTTTCTTT.

The V and J genes are TRBV5-1 and TRBJ1-1; D unresolved. Germline values: CDR1 SGHRS, CDR2 YFSETQ. The length of the CDR3 is 16 residues. V was cut by 7 bases and J by 2 bases, with 21 bases left in between. This CDR3 is CASSLQAARTNTEAFF. DNA of the CDR3: TGCGCCAGCTCCTTGCAGGCAGCGAGGACTAACACTGAAGCTTTCTTT.

In its sample, this clone was seen a few times. The chain uses TRBV5-4 and TRBJ2-7; tentatively, D is TRBD1 (5 bases). Germline lookup yields CDR1 SGHNT and CDR2 YYREEE (reference sequence). V lost 2 bases to trimming and J lost 0 bases, with 9 bases between them. The CDR3 extends over 14 amino acids. The chain's CDR3 is CASSFQGGSYEQYF. The DNA of the CDR3 is TGTGCCAGCAGCTTCCAGGGTGGCTCCTACGAGCAGTACTTC.

The rearrangement links TRBV29-1 to TRBJ1-2; D is perhaps TRBD1 (5 bases). The germline CDR1 and CDR2 sequences are SQVTM and ANQGSEA. V lost 5 bases and J lost 3, with 13 bases in between. The CDR3 is made up of 13 amino acids. The CDR3 region is CSVYSQVHYGYTF. CDR3 bases: TGCAGCGTTTATTCACAGGTGCACTATGGCTACACCTTC.

This chain uses TRBV10-3 with TRBJ2-7, with a possible D match to TRBD2 (5 bases). Germline V gene lookup returns CDR1 ENHRY and CDR2 SYGVKD. The length of the CDR3 is 13 residues. The chain's CDR3 is CAVGISGEGEQYF. CDR3 in DNA: TGTGCGGTTGGGATCTCTGGAGAGGGCGAGCAGTACTTC.

This rearrangement joins TRBV4-2 to TRBJ2-3, with 9 positions matching TRBD2. The trim removed 2 bases at V and 2 bases at J, leaving 2 bases unmatched. This CDR3 has 15 residues. Germline loops: CDR1 LGHNA, CDR2 YNFKEQ. CDR3 DNA sequence: TGTGCCAGCAGCCAACTAGCGGGGCACACAGATACGCAGTATTTT. It is translated as CASSQLAGHTDTQYF.

The chain has TRBV30 and TRBJ2-2; 13 bases align to TRBD2. CDR1 is GTSNPN and CDR2 is SVGIG in the germline V gene (reference sequence). The CDR3 has 15 residues. The V segment lost 7 bases and the J segment 0 bases; nucleotides outside the gene matches: 2. The chain's CDR3 is CALGTSGANTGELFF. For the CDR3, the DNA is TGTGCCTTGGGGACTAGCGGGGCGAACACCGGGGAGCTGTTTTTT.

This clone was found once. This chain joins TRBV13 and TRBJ1-2; D is undetermined. The V gene's germline CDR1 is PRHDT and CDR2 FYEKMQ (reference sequence). V lost 1 base, J lost 4 bases, and 19 bases lay in between. The CDR3 loop spans 17 amino acids. The CDR3 DNA reads as TGTGCCAGCAGCTTAGTAGGTACAGAGAACTCCCTCTATGGCTACACCTTC. It codes for CASSLVGTENSLYGYTF.

V gene TRBV10-3 combines with J gene TRBJ1-6, with 9 bases lining up with TRBD1. The germline V gene has CDR1 ENHRY and CDR2 SYGVKD. The CDR3 runs 14 residues. The junction had 2 bases not matched to a gene; V was cut back by 6 bases and J by 5 bases. In DNA form, the CDR3 reads TGTGCCATCAGGGGGGACAGGGATAATTCACCCCTCCACTTT. It yields the protein CAIRGDRDNSPLHF.

Note on this clone: One junction end does not reproduce the germline sequence, and a read error may be involved. The chain has TRBV7-9 and TRBJ1-5; 7 bases are a match to TRBD1. In germline, CDR1 is SEHNR, CDR2 FQNEAQ (reference sequence). The CDR3 is made up of 17 amino acids. The CDR3 loop is CSSSFSVSGDSNQPQHF. The CDR3, as DNA: TGTTCCAGCAGCTTTAGCGTATCTGGGGACAGTAATCAGCCCCAGCATTTT.

V usage is TRBV16 and J usage is TRBJ2-1, with D possibly TRBD2 on 5 matching bases. This CDR3 contains 17 residues. Deletions cut 1 base from V and 3 bases from J, with 16 bases between. The germline V gene has CDR1 KGHSY and CDR2 FQNENV. The chain's CDR3 is CASSQYLSLAFYNEQFF. The CDR3 DNA reads as TGTGCCAGCAGCCAATATCTGTCCCTAGCTTTCTACAATGAGCAGTTCTTC.

CDR3 in amino acids: CASRDGGSSGNTIYF. DNA of the CDR3: TGTGCCAGCAGGGACGGAGGTTCCTCTGGAAACACCATATATTTT. The V call is TRBV28, the J call TRBJ1-3; no clear D. The CDR3 covers 15 residues. Trimming took 6 bases from V and 0 from J, leaving 12 bases between them. Per germline, CDR1 MDHEN and CDR2 SYDVKM.

Comment on this clone: At one end the junction does not follow the germline gene, possibly because of a read error. The chain carries TRBV7-7 and TRBJ2-5; perhaps TRBD2 as D (6 bases). The CDR3 runs to 16 residues. CDR1 SSHAT and CDR2 FNYEAQ come from the germline V gene (reference sequence). The CDR3 DNA is TGTGCTAGCAGCTTAGGGAGGTTAGTCCTCCAAGAGACCCAGTACTTC. This sequence encodes CASSLGRLVLQETQYF.

As DNA, the CDR3 is TGTGCCAGCAGCAAAGATGGCAGGGTTACCTCTGGGGCCAACGTCCTGACTTTC. Its protein is CASSKDGRVTSGANVLTF. This chain links TRBV21-1 with TRBJ2-6; the table's D call, TRBD1, has no DNA check behind it. TRBV21-1 is labeled a pseudogene. The length of the CDR3 is 18 residues.

This clone was found once. This chain connects TRBV19 to TRBJ1-5; D remains ambiguous. This CDR3 is 17 amino acids long. CDR1 LNHDA and CDR2 SQIVND come from the germline V gene (reference sequence). V was shortened by 3 bases and J by 0 bases, with 15 bases between the two germline ends. CDR3 nucleotide sequence: TGTGCCAGTAGTATTAATCCAGGCCCTTATAGCAATCAGCCCCAGCATTTT. Translated, it gives CASSINPGPYSNQPQHF. Full variable domain (outside the CDR3, taken from reference TRBV19 and TRBJ1-5): DGGITQSPKYLFRKEGQNVTLSCEQNLNHDAMYWYRQDPGQGLRLIYYSQIVNDFQKGDIAEGYSVSREKKESFPLTVTSAQKNPTAFYLCASSINPGPYSNQPQHFGDGTRLSIL.

The chain uses TRBV4-1 and TRBJ2-2; D unresolved. There are 15 residues in the CDR3. Germline CDR1 and CDR2: MGHRA and YSYEKL. Trimming left V 1 base short and J 1 base short, with 7 bases between. CDR3: CASSQGPLNTGELFF. The CDR3 coding sequence is TGCGCCAGCAGCCAAGGTCCCCTGAACACCGGGGAGCTGTTTTTT.

The chain links TRBV6-4 to TRBJ2-1, with TRBD2 matching over 11 bases. With V trimmed by 3 bases and J by 4 bases, 5 bases remained unmatched. The CDR3 is 16 amino acids. CDR1 and CDR2 from the germline V gene are MRHNA and SNTAGT. The CDR3 loop is CASSEIGTSGYNEQFF. The CDR3 bases are TGTGCCAGCAGTGAGATCGGGACTAGCGGTTACAATGAGCAGTTCTTC.

The V and J genes are TRBV5-5 and TRBJ1-5; no definite D call. Germline loops: CDR1 SGHKS, CDR2 YYEKEE (reference sequence). This CDR3 region has 16 residues. V shed 3 bases and J shed 0 bases, with 13 bases lying between them. This CDR3 reads CASSSLGVYSNQPQHF. The CDR3 DNA reads as TGTGCCAGCAGCTCCCTCGGGGTATATAGCAATCAGCCCCAGCATTTT.

The CDR3 bases are TGTGCCTGGAGCGCTTCGGGACAGCCCTATTCACCCCTCCACTTT. Its translation is CAWSASGQPYSPLHF. This chain uses TRBV30 with TRBJ1-6, with 7 positions matching TRBD1. With 3 bases clipped from V and 8 bases from J, the junction kept 10 bases outside the gene matches. Per the germline V gene, CDR1 is GTSNPN and CDR2 is SVGIG (reference sequence). The CDR3 covers 15 residues.

The chain uses TRBV2 and TRBJ2-7, with 9 bases matching TRBD2. V trimming: 7 bases; J trimming: 2 bases; junction bases outside the gene matches: 9. The CDR3 is made up of 15 amino acids. Germline V gene sequence: CDR1 SNHLY, CDR2 FYNNEI. CDR3 nucleotide sequence: TGTGCCAGCACCGTAGCTAGCGGGGAAACCTACGAGCAGTACTTC. Protein sequence: CASTVASGETYEQYF.

This chain connects TRBV19 to TRBJ2-6; D gene ambiguous. V lost 7 bases to trimming and J lost 0 bases, with 10 bases between them. The CDR3 covers 15 residues. The germline gives CDR1 LNHDA, CDR2 SQIVND (reference sequence). CDR3 protein: CASTAASSGANVLTF. In DNA, the CDR3 is TGTGCCAGTACGGCCGCTAGCTCTGGGGCCAACGTCCTGACTTTC.

As DNA, the CDR3 is TGTGCCAGCAGCTCGGACAGGGGTGGGATGAACACTGAAGCTTTCTTT. Translated, it gives CASSSDRGGMNTEAFF. The V gene is TRBV9, the J gene TRBJ1-1; TRBD1 agrees at 9 bases. The germline gives CDR1 SGDLS, CDR2 YYNGEE. J was trimmed by 0 bases and V by 4 bases; bases with no gene match: 7. The CDR3 contains 16 residues.

This clone was observed a few times. J is TRBJ1-4 and V is TRBV5-8, with D unresolved. The CDR3 runs 16 residues. V lost 4 bases and J 7 bases, leaving 20 bases between the germline ends. Germline values: CDR1 SGHTS, CDR2 YDEGEE. CDR3 protein: CASSTARGILGEKLFF. DNA for the CDR3: TGTGCCAGCAGCACAGCCCGAGGGATTTTAGGTGAAAAACTGTTTTTT.

The chain carries TRBV7-9 and TRBJ2-7; D is perhaps TRBD2 (7 bases). In germline, CDR1 is SEHNR, CDR2 FQNEAQ (reference sequence). This CDR3 has 15 residues. V was cut by 5 bases and J by 4 bases, with 18 bases left in between. In DNA form, the CDR3 reads TGTGCCAGCAGCCCCAGTTGGGGGGGCAAGTACGAGCAGTACTTC. Its protein product is CASSPSWGGKYEQYF.